One sample yielded the 28 T cell receptor beta chains listed below, sequenced in a study of shared clonotypes between healthy human individuals. Generated by immunoSEQ multiplex PCR, the TCRdb table keeps only in-frame clones and is missing some. This sample carries over 2 million clones, 85% to 95% of them seen once, and the ten largest clones take 0.37%. Sequencing was performed on naive CD4+ T cells from PBMCs. Subset specified: CD45RA+ positively selected. These receptors all come from a man aged 18 to 29 in good health. Some clones in this sample may be carry-over from other donors' samples.

Details on this clone: Other DNA variants within this sample encode the same CDR3. The chain links TRBV5-1 to TRBJ1-1, with D perhaps TRBD1 (5 bases). Per germline, CDR1 SGHRS and CDR2 YFSETQ. V lost 3 bases and J lost 4, with 7 bases in between. This CDR3 contains 12 residues. CDR3 amino acids: CASSSQGTEAFF. CDR3 in DNA: TGCGCCAGCAGCTCTCAGGGCACTGAAGCTTTCTTT.

Comments on this clone: The sample holds other DNA sequences that translate to the same CDR3. The chain joins TRBV25-1 to TRBJ2-2; 9 bases align to TRBD1. V lost 6 bases to trimming and J lost 3 bases; unmatched junction nucleotides: 2. This CDR3 region has 14 residues. Per the germline V gene, CDR1 is MGHDK and CDR2 is SYGVNS. DNA of the CDR3: TGTGCCAGCAGAGGACAGGGGCACACCGGGGAGCTGTTTTTT. Translation gives CASRGQGHTGELFF.

Regarding this clone: This sample also contains other DNA sequences that code for the same CDR3. The V and J genes are TRBV7-2 and TRBJ1-2; D not certain. V lost 5 bases and J lost 1, with 5 bases in between. The length of the CDR3 is 12 residues. Germline values: CDR1 SGHTA, CDR2 FQGNSA. In DNA form, the CDR3 reads TGTGCCAGCAGCCTCATTAACTATGGCTACACCTTC. It is translated as CASSLINYGYTF.

The chain joins TRBV11-1 to TRBJ1-4; D is ambiguous. In germline, CDR1 is SGHAT, CDR2 FQDESV (reference sequence). V lost 4 bases, J lost 0 bases, and 12 bases lay in between. CDR3 length equals 16 residues. CDR3 in DNA: TGTGCCAGCAGCTCTTCCAGCTTTGCAACTAATGAAAAACTGTTTTTT. Protein product: CASSSSSFATNEKLFF.

The V and J genes are TRBV5-5 and TRBJ1-2; D call uncertain. Trimming removed 0 bases from V and 4 bases from J, with 7 bases in between. CDR3 size: 13 residues. CDR1 and CDR2 from the germline V gene are SGHKS and YYEKEE (reference sequence). The chain's CDR3 is CASSLVAAYGYTF. DNA of the CDR3: TGTGCCAGCAGCTTGGTTGCAGCCTATGGCTACACCTTC.

This clone has a single count. The chain joins TRBV7-2 to TRBJ1-1; 7 bases align to TRBD1. The CDR3 runs 16 residues. Germline V lookup: CDR1 SGHTA, CDR2 FQGNSA. Losses at the gene ends were 1 base for V and 0 bases for J; bases not matched to a gene: 5. The CDR3 region has the DNA TGTGCCAGCAGCTTAGTTCCAGGGGGAATGAACACTGAAGCTTTCTTT. It encodes CASSLVPGGMNTEAFF.

The chain joins TRBV27 to TRBJ1-4; D possibly corresponds to TRBD1 (5 bases). This CDR3 contains 16 residues. Germline V lookup: CDR1 MNHEY, CDR2 SMNVEV (reference sequence). Trimming removed 4 bases at V and 1 base at J, with 13 bases between. CDR3 in DNA: TGTGCCAGCAGTTCAGCAGACAGCGTAACTAATGAAAAACTGTTTTTT. It translates to CASSSADSVTNEKLFF.

The chain carries TRBV5-1 and TRBJ2-3; D gene ambiguous. There are 15 residues in the CDR3. The germline gives CDR1 SGHRS, CDR2 YFSETQ. Trimming removed 0 bases at V and 0 bases at J, with 8 bases between. Written as DNA, the CDR3 is TGCGCCAGCAGCTTGGTCCGCCAGAGCACAGATACGCAGTATTTT. It specifies CASSLVRQSTDTQYF.

The chain carries TRBV2 and TRBJ2-1, with 8 nucleotides matching TRBD2. The V and J ends lost 6 bases and 7 bases, in that order; junction bases with no gene match: 5. The germline CDR1 and CDR2 sequences are SNHLY and FYNNEI. The CDR3 contains 13 residues. The CDR3 coding sequence is TGTGCCAGCAGGCCCGGGACTAGGAATGAGCAGTTCTTC. Encoded protein: CASRPGTRNEQFF.

The V and J genes are TRBV28 and TRBJ1-2, with D tentatively TRBD1 (5 bases). The CDR3 is 13 residues long. V shed 3 bases and J shed 7 bases, with 12 bases lying between them. Germline-derived CDR1 and CDR2 are MDHEN and SYDVKM. In DNA, the CDR3 is TGTGCCAGCAGTTTGTTCTCCCAGGGTGGCTACACCTTC. Protein product: CASSLFSQGGYTF.

The J gene is TRBJ1-2, the V gene TRBV6-4; 8 bases align to TRBD1. Germline V gives CDR1 MRHNA, CDR2 SNTAGT. With V trimmed by 6 bases and J by 5 bases, 5 bases remained unmatched. There are 13 residues in the CDR3. CDR3: CASRPGQAYGYTF. CDR3 coding DNA: TGTGCCAGCAGGCCGGGACAGGCTTATGGCTACACCTTC.

This chain joins TRBV11-2 and TRBJ1-4, with 8 bases matching TRBD1. V lost 4 bases, J lost 7 bases, and 5 bases stayed unmatched. Germline V gene lookup returns CDR1 SGHAT and CDR2 FQNNGV. The CDR3 runs to 14 residues. CDR3 protein: CASSSVTGAEKLFF. The CDR3 coding sequence is TGTGCCAGCAGCTCTGTGACAGGGGCTGAAAAACTGTTTTTT.

A single count supports this clone. The CDR3 DNA follows: TGTGCCAGCAAACCCGACAGGAGCTCCTACGAGCAGTACTTC. It encodes CASKPDRSSYEQYF. This chain uses TRBV6-4 with TRBJ2-7; D perhaps matches TRBD1 (6 bases). V was pared by 7 bases and J by 0 bases, with 13 bases between. The CDR3 sequence is 14 residues long. CDR1 and CDR2 from the germline V gene are MRHNA and SNTAGT.

The gene calls are TRBV4-1 and TRBJ2-5; TRBD1 is a possible D gene (6 bases). The V gene lost 1 base and the J gene lost 5 bases, with 14 bases spanning the gap. This CDR3 comprises 15 residues. Germline CDR1 reads MGHRA; CDR2 reads YSYEKL. The CDR3 sequence: CASSQVGTSTETQYF. The CDR3 nucleotides are TGCGCCAGCAGCCAAGTCGGGACAAGTACCGAGACCCAGTACTTC.

This clone was found once. CDR3 amino acids: CASSLSMSVFGQPQHF. CDR3 sequence (DNA): TGTGCCAGCAGTTTATCGATGTCGGTTTTTGGTCAGCCCCAGCATTTT. J is TRBJ1-5 and V is TRBV27; no reliable D call. Germline CDR1 is MNHEY and CDR2 is SMNVEV (reference sequence). Trimming removed 0 bases from V and 6 bases from J, with 15 bases in between. This CDR3 region has 16 residues.

The chain couples TRBV10-3 to TRBJ1-1; 8 bases agree with TRBD1. V shed 0 bases, J shed 5 bases, and the junction held 8 bases outside the gene matches. This CDR3 spans 16 amino acids. Germline lookup yields CDR1 ENHRY and CDR2 SYGVKD. The CDR3, as DNA: TGTGCCATCAGTGAGTCCCCTGGCAGGGGGCGAACTGAAGCTTTCTTT. Translation gives CAISESPGRGRTEAFF.

This sequence joins TRBV29-1 and TRBJ2-2; 8 nucleotides match TRBD2. This CDR3 spans 14 amino acids. Germline V gene sequence: CDR1 SQVTM, CDR2 ANQGSEA. Losses at the gene ends were 3 bases for V and 7 bases for J; bases not matched to a gene: 7. CDR3 protein: CSVDTAGAGGELFF. The CDR3 nucleotides are TGCAGCGTTGATACAGCGGGAGCGGGCGGGGAGCTGTTTTTT.

In regard to this clone: Different DNA sequences within this sample yield the same CDR3. V usage is TRBV30 and J usage is TRBJ2-5, with TRBD1 as a possible D gene (5 bases). This CDR3 comprises 12 residues. The V end was cut by 0 bases, the J end by 4 bases, with 6 bases between. Per germline, CDR1 GTSNPN and CDR2 SVGIG (reference sequence). This CDR3 reads CAWSVQGETQYF. Here the CDR3 DNA reads TGTGCCTGGAGTGTCCAGGGAGAGACCCAGTACTTC.

This CDR3 reads CASSRQPGSYEQYF. CDR3 DNA: TGTGCCAGCAGTAGACAGCCGGGAAGCTACGAGCAGTACTTC. The V and J genes are TRBV27 and TRBJ2-7, with D perhaps matching TRBD1 or TRBD2 (5 bases each). The V gene's germline CDR1 is MNHEY and CDR2 SMNVEV (reference sequence). The CDR3 covers 14 residues. The V gene lost 5 bases and the J gene lost 3 bases, with 14 bases spanning the gap.

This clone was observed a single time. The CDR3 nucleotides are TGCAGCGCTGGGGACAGGTATGAGCAGTTCTTC. Translated, it gives CSAGDRYEQFF. V usage is TRBV29-1 and J usage is TRBJ2-1; 8 nucleotides align to TRBD1. CDR1 is SQVTM, CDR2 ANQGSEA, per germline. V shed 7 bases and J 8 bases; nucleotides not matched to a gene: 4. This CDR3 comprises 11 residues.

The genes are TRBV9 and TRBJ2-7; 7 bases agree with TRBD2. The CDR3 totals 16 residues. The germline V gene encodes CDR1 SGDLS and CDR2 YYNGEE. The junction had 8 bases not matched to a gene; V was cut back by 0 bases and J by 2 bases. The CDR3: CASSVGLAEPTYEQYF. CDR3 coding DNA: TGTGCCAGCAGCGTAGGTCTAGCGGAACCTACCTACGAGCAGTACTTC. The full variable domain, in which reference TRBV9 and TRBJ2-7 provide the parts outside the CDR3, is DSGVTQTPKHLITATGQRVTLRCSPRSGDLSVYWYQQSLDQGLQFLIQYYNGEERAKGNILERFSAQQFPDLHSELNLSSLELGDSALYFCASSVGLAEPTYEQYFGPGTRLTVT.

The chain joins TRBV5-1 to TRBJ1-1; D ambiguous. Trimming removed 0 bases at V and 4 bases at J, with 13 bases between. The CDR3 runs to 15 residues. CDR1 is SGHRS, CDR2 YFSETQ, per germline. The CDR3 nucleotides are TGCGCCAGCAGCTTGGAGCTGCCAGCGGCCACTGAAGCTTTCTTT. It is translated as CASSLELPAATEAFF.

The chain links TRBV7-3 to TRBJ2-1; no firm D call. Germline V lookup: CDR1 SGHTA, CDR2 FQGTGA. Trimming left V 2 bases short and J 0 bases short, with 8 bases between. The CDR3 extends over 15 amino acids. In DNA, the CDR3 is TGTGCCAGCAGCTTACTCGTTAGCTCCTACAATGAGCAGTTCTTC. It is translated as CASSLLVSSYNEQFF.

The chain links TRBV5-1 to TRBJ2-3, with no clear D. Germline V gene data show CDR1 as SGHRS and CDR2 as YFSETQ. Trimming removed 0 bases at V and 5 bases at J, with 13 bases between. The CDR3 totals 15 residues. CDR3 DNA: TGCGCCAGCAGCTTGGTATGGAACCCAGAAGATACGCAGTATTTT. It translates to CASSLVWNPEDTQYF.

This rearrangement joins TRBV7-9 to TRBJ1-1; no definite D call. The CDR3 is 14 amino acids. Germline loops: CDR1 SEHNR, CDR2 FQNEAQ (reference sequence). Trimming took off 5 bases at V and 0 bases at J, with 10 bases between the two ends. The chain's CDR3 is CASSLRGMNTEAFF. DNA of the CDR3: TGTGCCAGCAGCCTCAGAGGAATGAACACTGAAGCTTTCTTT.

Worth noting for this clone: In the same sample, other DNA sequences code for this CDR3. The chain carries TRBV2 and TRBJ2-2, with D unclear. The CDR3 length is 14 residues. Trimming left V 2 bases short and J 1 base short, with 5 bases between. The germline V gene has CDR1 SNHLY and CDR2 FYNNEI. CDR3 loop: CASSERQNTGELFF. The DNA for the CDR3 is TGTGCCAGCAGTGAAAGGCAGAACACCGGGGAGCTGTTTTTT.

The chain uses TRBV7-3 and TRBJ1-2; no firm D call. The ends were cut back, 1 base at V and 4 bases at J, with 13 bases in the middle. Germline CDR1 is SGHTA and CDR2 is FQGTGA. The CDR3 spans 15 residues. Here the CDR3 reads CASSLNPGPGYGYTF. The CDR3 nucleotides read TGTGCCAGCAGCTTAAATCCGGGTCCCGGCTATGGCTACACCTTC.

For the CDR3, the DNA is TGTGCCAGCAGCTTACGACTAGCGGGATCACAAGAGACCCAGTACTTC. This translates into CASSLRLAGSQETQYF. The chain joins TRBV5-4 to TRBJ2-5; 11 positions match TRBD2. Looked up from germline, CDR1 is SGHNT and CDR2 is YYREEE (reference sequence). The CDR3 is 16 residues long. V shed 2 bases and J 2 bases; nucleotides not matched to a gene: 5.